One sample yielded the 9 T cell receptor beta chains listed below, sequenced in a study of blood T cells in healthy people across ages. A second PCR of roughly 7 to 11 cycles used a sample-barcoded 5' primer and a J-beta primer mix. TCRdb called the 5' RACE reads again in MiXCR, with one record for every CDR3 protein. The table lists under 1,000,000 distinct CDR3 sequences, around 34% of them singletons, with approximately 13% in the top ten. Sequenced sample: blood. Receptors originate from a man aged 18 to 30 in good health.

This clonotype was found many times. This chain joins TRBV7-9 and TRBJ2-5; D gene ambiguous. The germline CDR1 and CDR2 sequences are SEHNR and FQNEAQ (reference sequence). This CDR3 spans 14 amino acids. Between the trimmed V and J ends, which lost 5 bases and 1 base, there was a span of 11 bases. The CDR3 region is CASSPRDIQETQYF. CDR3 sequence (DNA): TGTGCCAGCAGCCCCCGCGATATCCAAGAGACCCAGTACTTC. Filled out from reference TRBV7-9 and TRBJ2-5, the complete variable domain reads DTGVSQNPRHKITKRGQNVTFRCDPISEHNRLYWYRQTLGQGPEFLTYFQNEAQLEKSRLLSDRFSAERPKGSFSTLEIQRTEQGDSAMYLCASSPRDIQETQYFGPGTRLLVL.

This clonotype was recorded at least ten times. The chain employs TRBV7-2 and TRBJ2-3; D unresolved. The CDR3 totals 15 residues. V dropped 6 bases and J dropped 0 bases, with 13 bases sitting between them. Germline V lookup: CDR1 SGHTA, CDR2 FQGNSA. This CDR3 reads CASSPSAESTDTQYF. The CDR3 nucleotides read TGTGCCAGCAGTCCAAGCGCGGAAAGCACAGATACGCAGTATTTT.

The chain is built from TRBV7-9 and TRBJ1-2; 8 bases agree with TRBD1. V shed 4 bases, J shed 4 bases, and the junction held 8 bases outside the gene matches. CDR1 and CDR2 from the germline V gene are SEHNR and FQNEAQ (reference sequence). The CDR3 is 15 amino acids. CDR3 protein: CASSSPGGAAYGYTF. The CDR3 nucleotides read TGTGCCAGCAGCTCCCCAGGGGGCGCCGCCTATGGCTACACCTTC.

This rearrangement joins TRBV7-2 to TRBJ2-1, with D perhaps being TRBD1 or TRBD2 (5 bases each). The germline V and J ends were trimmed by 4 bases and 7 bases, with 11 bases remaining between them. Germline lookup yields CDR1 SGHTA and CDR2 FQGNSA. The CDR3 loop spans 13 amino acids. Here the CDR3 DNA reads TGTGCCAGCAGCTCATACAGGACTAATGAGCAGTTCTTC. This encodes CASSSYRTNEQFF. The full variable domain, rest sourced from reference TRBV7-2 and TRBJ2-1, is GAGVSQSPSNKVTEKGKDVELRCDPISGHTALYWYRQSLGQGLEFLIYFQGNSAPDKSGLPSDRFSAERTGGSVSTLTIQRTQQEDSAVYLCASSSYRTNEQFFGPGTRLTVL.

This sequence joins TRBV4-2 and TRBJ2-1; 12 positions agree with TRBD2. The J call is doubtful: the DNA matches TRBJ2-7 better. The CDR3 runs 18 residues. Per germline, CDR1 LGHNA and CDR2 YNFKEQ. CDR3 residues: CASSQPLAGGSLYNEQYF. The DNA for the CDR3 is TGTGCCAGCAGCCAGCCACTAGCGGGGGGATCCCTCTACAATGAGCAGTACTTC.

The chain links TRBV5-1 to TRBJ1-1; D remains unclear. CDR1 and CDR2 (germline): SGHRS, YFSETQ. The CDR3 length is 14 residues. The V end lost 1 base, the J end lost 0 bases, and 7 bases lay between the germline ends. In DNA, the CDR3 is TGCGCCAGCAGCTTGTCGCTCATGAACACTGAAGCTTTCTTT. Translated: CASSLSLMNTEAFF.

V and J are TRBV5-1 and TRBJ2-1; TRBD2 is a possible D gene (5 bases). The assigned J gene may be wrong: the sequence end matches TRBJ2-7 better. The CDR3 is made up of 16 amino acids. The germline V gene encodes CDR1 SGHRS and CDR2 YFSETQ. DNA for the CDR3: TGCGCCAGCAGCTTGGGTAGCGCGAGCTCCTACAATGAGCAGTACTTC. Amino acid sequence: CASSLGSASSYNEQYF.

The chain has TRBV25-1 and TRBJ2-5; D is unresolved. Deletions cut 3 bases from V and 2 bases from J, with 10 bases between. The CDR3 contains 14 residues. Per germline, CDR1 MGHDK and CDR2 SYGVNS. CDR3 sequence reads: CASSEVGRQETQYF. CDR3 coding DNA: TGTGCCAGCAGTGAGGTGGGTCGTCAAGAGACCCAGTACTTC.

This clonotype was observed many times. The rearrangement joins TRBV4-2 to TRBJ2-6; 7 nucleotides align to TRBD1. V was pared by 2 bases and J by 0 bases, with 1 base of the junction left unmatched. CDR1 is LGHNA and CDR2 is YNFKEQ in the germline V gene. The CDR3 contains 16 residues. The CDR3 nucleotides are TGTGCCAGCAGCCAAACAGGGGACTCTGGGGCCAACGTCCTGACTTTC. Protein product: CASSQTGDSGANVLTF.